A single sample is the source of the 22 T cell receptor beta chains below, sequenced in a study of cytomegalovirus exposure and HLA in healthy donors. The primer mix had 60 Vbeta and 13 Jbeta primers. Method: immunoSEQ multiplex PCR; TCRdb's copy keeps in-frame clones and lacks some. The sample includes fewer than 150,000 clones. Sequenced: PBMCs. The origin of the receptors is a man in his forties or fifties in good health and CMV-seronegative.

The CDR3 DNA sequence: TGTGCCAGTAGCCAACAGGTCCTTAGAACCTACGAGCAGTACTTC. Encoded protein: CASSQQVLRTYEQYF. The gene calls are TRBV19 and TRBJ2-7, with D perhaps matching TRBD1 (5 bases). This CDR3 is built from 15 residues. Trimming shortened V by 6 bases and J by 2 bases, and 17 bases separated the two germline ends. Germline V lookup: CDR1 LNHDA, CDR2 SQIVND (reference sequence).

The chain recombines TRBV28 with TRBJ1-5; D is possibly TRBD1 (5 bases). This CDR3 contains 15 residues. Germline CDR1 MDHEN, CDR2 SYDVKM. Trimming took 6 bases from V and 0 from J, leaving 12 bases between them. The CDR3 DNA follows: TGTGCCAGCAGACCCGACAGATTTAGCAATCAGCCCCAGCATTTT. It specifies CASRPDRFSNQPQHF.

V gene TRBV18 combines with J gene TRBJ2-1; D possibly corresponds to TRBD1 (6 bases). Germline V lookup: CDR1 KGHSH, CDR2 LQKENI. Trimming took off 2 bases at V and 7 bases at J, with 21 bases between the two ends. This CDR3 comprises 17 residues. CDR3 in amino acids: CASSPEMAGAFPNEQFF. CDR3 coding DNA: TGTGCCAGCTCACCAGAGATGGCAGGGGCCTTTCCTAATGAGCAGTTCTTC.

The chain recombines TRBV19 with TRBJ1-1; 7 positions match TRBD1. J lost 6 bases, V lost 2 bases, and 9 bases had no gene match. Germline loops: CDR1 LNHDA, CDR2 SQIVND (reference sequence). This CDR3 spans 15 amino acids. CDR3: CASSITPTGLPEAFF. CDR3 bases: TGTGCCAGTAGTATAACCCCGACAGGGCTCCCTGAAGCTTTCTTT.

The CDR3 region has the DNA TGTGCCATCAGTGATCGGGGAAACGATGGCTACACCTTC. This encodes CAISDRGNDGYTF. The J gene is TRBJ1-2, the V gene TRBV10-3; D unclear. Germline CDR1 reads ENHRY; CDR2 reads SYGVKD. The CDR3 is made up of 13 amino acids. V was cut by 3 bases and J by 6 bases, with 11 bases left in between.

The V call is TRBV9, the J call TRBJ1-2, with 8 bases fitting TRBD1. The germline V gene encodes CDR1 SGDLS and CDR2 YYNGEE. The CDR3 extends over 16 amino acids. V lost 3 bases to trimming and J lost 3 bases; unmatched junction nucleotides: 10. CDR3 sequence: CASSESRTGRDYGYTF. For the CDR3, the DNA is TGTGCCAGCAGCGAGAGCCGGACAGGGAGGGACTATGGCTACACCTTC.

This sequence joins TRBV5-6 and TRBJ1-4, with 9 bases identical to TRBD1. Trimming cost V 1 base and J 5 bases; bases outside gene matches: 15. The germline V gene has CDR1 SGHDT and CDR2 YYEEEE. This CDR3 is built from 19 residues. The CDR3 DNA is TGTGCCAGCAGCTTGTTTAGGACAGGGGAGTCCGGGGCAAATGAAAAACTGTTTTTT. Its protein product is CASSLFRTGESGANEKLFF.

This sequence joins TRBV6-1 and TRBJ2-7; no firm D call. The CDR3 length is 14 residues. Germline CDR1 and CDR2: MNHNS and SASEGT. V was cut by 1 base and J by 0 bases, with 7 bases left in between. The CDR3 is CASSEGGFSYEQYF. In nucleotides, the CDR3 is TGTGCCAGCAGTGAAGGTGGCTTCTCCTACGAGCAGTACTTC.

V gene TRBV27 combines with J gene TRBJ2-7; D is possibly TRBD1 (6 bases). This CDR3 has 12 amino acids. The V end lost 4 bases, the J end lost 6 bases, and 10 bases lay between the germline ends. Germline CDR1 reads MNHEY; CDR2 reads SMNVEV (reference sequence). The DNA of the CDR3 is TGTGCCAGCAGTTCCCAGGGGAGCGAGCAGTACTTC. Protein: CASSSQGSEQYF.

The chain recombines TRBV28 with TRBJ2-1, with a possible D match to TRBD1 (6 bases). The V end was cut by 8 bases, the J end by 4 bases, with 18 bases between. Per the germline V gene, CDR1 is MDHEN and CDR2 is SYDVKM. The CDR3 runs to 15 residues. This chain's CDR3 is CASREMGHAYNEQFF. CDR3 DNA sequence: TGTGCCAGCCGAGAAATGGGACACGCTTACAATGAGCAGTTCTTC.

The chain uses TRBV5-8 and TRBJ1-5, with D unresolved. Per germline, CDR1 SGHTS and CDR2 YDEGEE. The CDR3 length is 14 residues. Trimming cost V 0 bases and J 6 bases, with 10 bases left between them. As DNA, the CDR3 is TGTGCCAGCAGCTTGGGACAAAGTTTTCAGCCCCAGCATTTT. This sequence encodes CASSLGQSFQPQHF.

The rearrangement uses TRBV19 and TRBJ1-2; TRBD1 agrees at 8 bases. V shed 7 bases and J 8 bases; nucleotides not matched to a gene: 15. The CDR3 consists of 15 residues. Germline assignment: CDR1 LNHDA and CDR2 SQIVND (reference sequence). The CDR3 DNA sequence: TGTGCCAGTAATCAAAGGCTCCAGGGGGCCGGGGGCTACACCTTC. Translating it yields CASNQRLQGAGGYTF.

The chain carries TRBV5-6 and TRBJ2-3; D perhaps matches TRBD1 (6 bases). CDR1 is SGHDT and CDR2 is YYEEEE in the germline V gene. The CDR3 is 14 amino acids. Trimming took off 4 bases at V and 3 bases at J, with 12 bases between the two ends. The CDR3 coding sequence is TGTGCCAGCAGCACGGGCAGGGGAACAGATACGCAGTATTTT. Its translation: CASSTGRGTDTQYF. The full variable domain, completed using reference TRBV5-6 and TRBJ2-3, is DAGVTQSPTHLIKTRGQQVTLRCSPKSGHDTVSWYQQALGQGPQFIFQYYEEEERQRGNFPDRFSGHQFPNYSSELNVNALLLGDSALYLCASSTGRGTDTQYFGPGTRLTVL.

The chain is built from TRBV4-1 and TRBJ1-2; TRBD1 matches 12 bases. V was clipped by 0 bases and J by 4 bases; unmatched bases: 9. CDR1 and CDR2 from the germline V gene are MGHRA and YSYEKL. The CDR3 totals 18 residues. DNA of the CDR3: TGCGCCAGCAGCCAAGACGGGGGACAGGGGGCTATAATCTATGGCTACACCTTC. Amino acid sequence: CASSQDGGQGAIIYGYTF.

The rearrangement uses TRBV7-2 and TRBJ2-6, with D possibly being TRBD2 (5 bases). V lost 1 base to trimming and J lost 1 base, with 14 bases between them. The CDR3 is 18 amino acids. Germline-derived CDR1 and CDR2 are SGHTA and FQGNSA. This CDR3 reads CASSLGGSKRSGANVLTF. Written as DNA, the CDR3 is TGTGCCAGCAGCTTAGGAGGGTCCAAACGGTCTGGGGCCAACGTCCTGACTTTC.

The V gene is TRBV4-1, the J gene TRBJ2-7; 7 nucleotides match TRBD1. Germline V gene lookup returns CDR1 MGHRA and CDR2 YSYEKL. This CDR3 comprises 14 residues. V was clipped by 2 bases and J by 2 bases; unmatched bases: 3. The CDR3: CASSQQQGPYEQYF. The CDR3 DNA follows: TGCGCCAGCAGCCAACAACAGGGGCCCTACGAGCAGTACTTC.

The chain uses TRBV4-3 and TRBJ2-3; TRBD1 agrees at 8 bases. This CDR3 region has 15 residues. Germline CDR1 is LGHNA and CDR2 is YSLEER. The ends lost 1 base at V and 6 bases at J; junction bases unmatched: 6. The CDR3 sequence: CASSQVPGGEDTQYF. In nucleotides, the CDR3 is TGCGCCAGCAGCCAAGTTCCAGGGGGCGAGGATACGCAGTATTTT.

This chain connects TRBV29-1 to TRBJ2-5; 7 bases are shared with TRBD1. The J call is in doubt because the DNA end fits TRBJ2-7 better. The germline V gene has CDR1 SQVTM and CDR2 ANQGSEA. CDR3 length: 11 residues. The CDR3 sequence: CSALTGYEQYF. The DNA of the CDR3 is TGCAGCGCTCTGACAGGGTACGAGCAGTACTTC.

V is TRBV18 and J is TRBJ1-1; 7 bases agree with TRBD1. The V gene end was trimmed by 4 bases and the J gene end by 8 bases; junction bases not matched to a gene: 7. The CDR3 length is 13 residues. CDR1 KGHSH and CDR2 LQKENI come from the germline V gene. CDR3: CASSHDREGEAFF. The DNA of the CDR3 is TGTGCCAGCTCACACGACAGGGAAGGGGAAGCTTTCTTT.

V is TRBV19 and J is TRBJ2-1, with unresolved D. This CDR3 region has 16 residues. Germline V CDR1 and CDR2: LNHDA, SQIVND (reference sequence). V lost 1 base and J 6 bases, leaving 16 bases between the germline ends. CDR3 nucleotide sequence: TGTGCCAGTAGTATAGCCCTAGGTAGTCCCCCCAATGAGCAGTTCTTC. Protein: CASSIALGSPPNEQFF. The variable domain in full, completed from reference TRBV19 and TRBJ2-1, reads DGGITQSPKYLFRKEGQNVTLSCEQNLNHDAMYWYRQDPGQGLRLIYYSQIVNDFQKGDIAEGYSVSREKKESFPLTVTSAQKNPTAFYLCASSIALGSPPNEQFFGPGTRLTVL.

The chain links TRBV5-1 to TRBJ2-4; D is ambiguous. Trimming shortened V by 1 base and J by 0 bases, and 5 bases separated the two germline ends. The CDR3 totals 14 residues. Germline CDR1 reads SGHRS; CDR2 reads YFSETQ. CDR3 in amino acids: CASSLSGAKNIQYF. The CDR3 nucleotides are TGCGCCAGCAGCTTGTCAGGAGCCAAAAACATTCAGTACTTC.

The J gene is TRBJ2-5, the V gene TRBV14; perhaps TRBD2 as D (7 bases). V lost 1 base to trimming and J lost 2 bases, with 14 bases between them. The CDR3 spans 16 residues. CDR1 is SGHDN and CDR2 is FVKESK in the germline V gene. CDR3 nucleotide sequence: TGTGCCAGCAGCCAAGGGCGGGGGACACATCAAGAGACCCAGTACTTC. Its translation is CASSQGRGTHQETQYF.